This TCR beta chain emerged from a study of shared clonotypes between healthy human individuals. On this clone itself: Its specificity is not known.

Findings of the study overall: Measured sharing among donors was expected to vary with sequencing depth.

Those who donated were healthy HIV-negative adults, with no recent acute infections or vaccinations reported. Germline V gene sequence: CDR1 MNHNY, CDR2 SVGAGI (reference sequence). V dropped 2 bases and J dropped 3 bases, with 7 bases sitting between them. The CDR3 contains 13 residues. The genomic DNA of each subset was split evenly across several immunoSEQ plates. Sequencing was performed with immunoSEQ multiplex PCR; in TCRdb, only in-frame clones are kept and a portion is missing. This table has roughly 450,000 clones, 60% to 85% appearing once. The sequence derives from a woman aged 40 to 55 in good health. Some clones in this sample may be carry-over from other donors' samples. V and J are TRBV6-6 and TRBJ1-1, with D unclear. What was sequenced was PBMCs. CDR3 in amino acids: CASSYAGDTEAFF. The CDR3 DNA reads as TGTGCCAGCAGTTACGCCGGGGACACTGAAGCTTTCTTT.